One and the same sample provided the 30 T cell receptor beta chains below, sequenced in a study of T-cell reconstitution after alpha-beta-depleted transplantation in children. This sample's TCRbeta library carried unique molecular identifier barcodes. MiXCR was run by TCRdb on the PCR reads, yielding one entry per CDR3 protein. The sample carries some 200,000 distinct CDR3 sequences, about 8.4% recorded once. The sample in question was PBMCs, mostly from graft donor cells, obtained 360 days after TCRalphabeta/CD19-depleted stem cell transplant. Receptors were obtained from a male patient between 2 and 15 years old who had a stem cell transplant for acute myeloid leukemia, so the T cells may come from the graft donor.

As to this clonotype: Germline and junction disagree at one end, which may indicate a read error. V gene TRBV2 combines with J gene TRBJ2-7; D gene uncertain. Germline CDR1 and CDR2: SNHLY and FYNNEI. The CDR3 length is 12 residues. Here the CDR3 DNA reads TGTTCCAGCAGTGAGGAGACCTACGAGCAGTACTTC. The encoded protein is CSSSEETYEQYF.

This clonotype was seen at least ten times. The genes are TRBV25-1 and TRBJ2-7; D remains unclear. Per the germline V gene, CDR1 is MGHDK and CDR2 is SYGVNS. Between the trimmed V and J ends, which lost 2 bases and 5 bases, there was a span of 4 bases. The CDR3 is 11 residues long. This CDR3 is CASSELHEQYF. The DNA of the CDR3 is TGTGCCAGCAGTGAACTGCACGAGCAGTACTTC.

This clonotype was counted ten times or more. The chain recombines TRBV11-2 with TRBJ2-3, with D uncertain. The CDR3 spans 15 residues. Germline V gene data show CDR1 as SGHAT and CDR2 as FQNNGV. V was clipped by 0 bases and J by 6 bases, with 13 bases between them. The CDR3 sequence is CASSLDPARPDTQYF. CDR3 coding DNA: TGTGCCAGCAGCTTAGACCCGGCTAGGCCCGATACGCAGTATTTT.

This clonotype appeared a few times. The CDR3 region has the DNA TGCGCCAGCAGCTTAGGGGGGGATAGCAATCAGCCCCAGCATTTT. Translation gives CASSLGGDSNQPQHF. The chain carries TRBV5-1 and TRBJ1-5, with D perhaps TRBD1 (6 bases). The CDR3 sequence is 15 residues long. The V gene lost 2 bases and the J gene lost 0 bases, with 9 bases spanning the gap. From germline, CDR1 is SGHRS and CDR2 YFSETQ.

A few counts support this clonotype. The CDR3: CASSSGLAGKQFF. CDR3 sequence (DNA): TGTGCCAGCAGTTCGGGACTAGCGGGCAAGCAGTTCTTC. The gene calls are TRBV2 and TRBJ2-1; 12 positions agree with TRBD2. Germline V gene lookup returns CDR1 SNHLY and CDR2 FYNNEI. The V segment lost 5 bases and the J segment 11 bases; nucleotides outside the gene matches: 4. The CDR3 runs to 13 residues.

This clonotype showed up many times. The chain uses TRBV5-1 and TRBJ1-4; TRBD1 might be the D (6 bases). CDR3 length: 15 amino acids. In germline, CDR1 is SGHRS, CDR2 YFSETQ. V was shortened by 0 bases and J by 4 bases, with 10 bases between the two germline ends. Written as DNA, the CDR3 is TGCGCCAGCAGCTTGGAGGGGGACTTTAATGAAAAACTGTTTTTT. This translates into CASSLEGDFNEKLFF.

The chain joins TRBV12-3 or TRBV12-4 to TRBJ2-7; 8 bases line up with TRBD1. This CDR3 has 15 residues. Trimming at V came to 3 bases and at J to 0 bases, leaving 4 bases not matched to a gene. The CDR3, as DNA: TGTGCCAGCAGTTTCGGGGACAGGACCTCCTACGAGCAGTACTTC. The encoded protein is CASSFGDRTSYEQYF.

The chain employs TRBV7-9 and TRBJ2-7, with D unresolved. The CDR3 is 16 amino acids. Trimming removed 1 base from V and 2 bases from J, with 15 bases in between. Looked up from germline, CDR1 is SEHNR and CDR2 is FQNEAQ (reference sequence). CDR3 in amino acids: CASSLGTAPSTYEQYF. The DNA for the CDR3 is TGTGCCAGCAGCTTAGGGACCGCTCCGAGCACCTACGAGCAGTACTTC.

This clonotype was detected many times. V is TRBV12-3 or TRBV12-4 and J is TRBJ2-2; no clear D. CDR3 length equals 17 residues. V was clipped by 5 bases and J by 1 base, with 17 bases between them. DNA of the CDR3: TGTGCCAGCAGTGATGGACCCCGATTCCAGAACACCGGGGAGCTGTTTTTT. This translates into CASSDGPRFQNTGELFF.

This clonotype has ten or more counts. This chain joins TRBV5-1 and TRBJ2-3, with 10 bases that match TRBD2. The ends lost 4 bases at V and 2 bases at J; junction bases unmatched: 13. The germline CDR1 and CDR2 sequences are SGHRS and YFSETQ. This CDR3 spans 18 amino acids. DNA for the CDR3: TGCGCCAGCAGCGGATGGACTAGCGGTAGTCTCTACACAGATACGCAGTATTTT. Translating it yields CASSGWTSGSLYTDTQYF.

This clonotype has more than one count but fewer than ten. The gene calls are TRBV5-1 and TRBJ2-5, with 10 positions matching TRBD2. There are 16 residues in the CDR3. J lost 2 bases, V lost 0 bases, and 4 bases had no gene match. From germline, CDR1 is SGHRS and CDR2 YFSETQ. In DNA, the CDR3 is TGCGCCAGCAGCTTGGCCCCTAGCGGGGGACAAGAGACCCAGTACTTC. It is translated as CASSLAPSGGQETQYF. The whole variable domain, filled in from reference TRBV5-1 and TRBJ2-5, reads KAGVTQTPRYLIKTRGQQVTLSCSPISGHRSVSWYQQTPGQGLQFLFEYFSETQRNKGNFPGRFSGRQFSNSRSEMNVSTLELGDSALYLCASSLAPSGGQETQYFGPGTRLLVL.

The sample holds a few counts of this clonotype. The chain employs TRBV7-9 and TRBJ2-7; no firm D call. The CDR3 is 13 residues long. Trimming removed 0 bases at V and 8 bases at J, with 11 bases between. Germline lookup yields CDR1 SEHNR and CDR2 FQNEAQ (reference sequence). The CDR3 here is CASSLAGPPKQYV. The CDR3 nucleotides read TGTGCCAGCAGCTTAGCAGGCCCTCCGAAGCAGTACGTC.

This clonotype was observed a few times. J is TRBJ2-1 and V is TRBV12-3 or TRBV12-4, with 9 bases matching TRBD2. V shed 8 bases, J shed 7 bases, and the junction held 9 bases outside the gene matches. The CDR3 runs to 14 residues. CDR3 DNA: TGTGCCAGCTCGGCTAGCGGGATCGAGAATGAGCAGTTCTTC. It codes for CASSASGIENEQFF.

The V gene is TRBV12-3 or TRBV12-4, the J gene TRBJ2-1; TRBD2 aligns across 12 bases. With 3 bases clipped from V and 4 bases from J, the junction kept 10 bases outside the gene matches. This CDR3 has 18 residues. Here the CDR3 reads CASSFRTSGANEYNEQFF. The CDR3 DNA follows: TGTGCCAGCAGTTTTCGGACTAGCGGGGCAAACGAATACAATGAGCAGTTCTTC.

This chain joins TRBV20-1 and TRBJ2-7; no reliable D call. Germline-derived CDR1 and CDR2 are DFQATT and SNEGSKA (reference sequence). Between the trimmed V and J ends, which lost 0 bases and 4 bases, there was a span of 7 bases. CDR3 size: 12 residues. The CDR3 loop is CSARDGEYEQYF. CDR3 nucleotide sequence: TGCAGTGCTAGAGATGGGGAATACGAGCAGTACTTC.

This clonotype has a handful of counts. V is TRBV4-3 and J is TRBJ2-3, with 9 bases identical to TRBD2. The germline gives CDR1 LGHNA, CDR2 YSLEER. V gave up 3 bases and J gave up 4 bases; unmatched junction bases: 11. The CDR3 has 17 residues. In DNA form, the CDR3 reads TGCGCCAGCAGCCAGGAGTTAGCGGGAGTATTGCCAGATACGCAGTATTTT. This encodes CASSQELAGVLPDTQYF.

A few counts support this clonotype. V and J are TRBV11-2 and TRBJ2-1; D unclear. V lost 0 bases, J lost 2 bases, and 11 bases lay in between. This CDR3 contains 16 residues. CDR1 is SGHAT, CDR2 FQNNGV, per germline. CDR3 nucleotide sequence: TGTGCCAGCAGCTTAGATATGGGCCCTCCCTACAATGAGCAGTTCTTC. This encodes CASSLDMGPPYNEQFF.

The chain recombines TRBV20-1 with TRBJ2-2; D perhaps matches TRBD2 (6 bases). Germline CDR1 is DFQATT and CDR2 is SNEGSKA (reference sequence). This CDR3 is 14 amino acids long. With 6 bases removed from V and 3 bases from J, the gap between germline ends came to 14 bases. DNA of the CDR3: TGCAGTGCCAAAGGGGAGGTCGACACCGGGGAGCTGTTTTTT. Its translation: CSAKGEVDTGELFF.

V and J are TRBV18 and TRBJ1-2; D is unresolved. Germline V CDR1 and CDR2: KGHSH, LQKENI. The CDR3 is 12 amino acids. Trimming stripped 2 bases from V and 6 bases from J, with 7 bases between. The DNA of the CDR3 is TGTGCCAGCTCACCAACCATTAATGGCTACACCTTC. Translated: CASSPTINGYTF.

This clonotype was counted a few times. This chain uses TRBV7-6 with TRBJ2-1; 10 nucleotides line up with TRBD2. CDR3 size: 16 residues. CDR1 is SGHVS, CDR2 FNYEAQ, per germline. V lost 1 base and J lost 6; bases outside the gene matches: 6. DNA of the CDR3: TGTGCCAGCAGCTTAGGAGCGGGAGGGCTCCCCAATGAGCAGTTCTTC. This encodes CASSLGAGGLPNEQFF.

The CDR3 DNA reads TGTGCCAGCAGCTTACACCGAGGGACAGCATTGACCTACAATGAGCAGTTCTTC. Amino acids: CASSLHRGTALTYNEQFF. The chain uses TRBV11-2 and TRBJ2-1; 7 nucleotides match TRBD1. The germline gives CDR1 SGHAT, CDR2 FQNNGV. This CDR3 is 18 amino acids long. After removal of 2 bases from V and 2 bases from J, the junction contained 12 bases not matched to a gene.

The chain combines TRBV6-2 or TRBV6-3 with TRBJ2-7; D perhaps matches TRBD1 (5 bases). The V end lost 2 bases, the J end lost 5 bases, and 10 bases lay between the germline ends. The CDR3 is made up of 13 amino acids. Germline CDR1 MNHEY, CDR2 SVGEGT. The CDR3 spells CASSYDRSDEQYF. The CDR3 region has the DNA TGTGCCAGCAGTTACGACAGAAGCGACGAGCAGTACTTC.

This clonotype was seen more than once but under ten times. This rearrangement joins TRBV20-1 to TRBJ1-3; the D is unclear. The germline CDR1 and CDR2 sequences are DFQATT and SNEGSKA (reference sequence). V was pared by 2 bases and J by 1 base, with 24 bases between. This CDR3 contains 19 residues. CDR3 DNA sequence: TGCAGTGCTAGATATCTTCCCCTTCGCGGGGTGCTTTCTGGAAACACCATATATTTT. This gives the protein CSARYLPLRGVLSGNTIYF.

This clonotype was seen a few times. The genes are TRBV18 and TRBJ2-7; D tentatively reads TRBD1 or TRBD2 (5 bases each). V dropped 3 bases and J dropped 0 bases, with 9 bases sitting between them. Germline V lookup: CDR1 KGHSH, CDR2 LQKENI. This CDR3 region has 14 residues. The CDR3 region has the DNA TGTGCCAGCTCACCGGGACGGAGCTCCTACGAGCAGTACTTC. This sequence encodes CASSPGRSSYEQYF.

At least ten counts were recorded for this clonotype. The J gene is TRBJ2-6, the V gene TRBV15; 11 bases align to TRBD2. The CDR3 contains 16 residues. V lost 5 bases to trimming and J lost 4 bases; unmatched junction nucleotides: 4. Germline assignment: CDR1 LNHNV and CDR2 YYDKDF (reference sequence). The CDR3 bases are TGTGCCACCAGCGGTCTAGCGGGAGGCGGGGCCAACGTCCTGACTTTC. Translating gives CATSGLAGGGANVLTF.

The chain links TRBV20-1 to TRBJ2-3; tentative D call: TRBD2 (5 bases). Trimming removed 6 bases from V and 1 base from J, with 20 bases in between. The CDR3 extends over 16 amino acids. Germline-derived CDR1 and CDR2 are DFQATT and SNEGSKA (reference sequence). The DNA for the CDR3 is TGCAGTGCCGATACTAGGTCGGGTTTGGGCACAGATACGCAGTATTTT. This encodes CSADTRSGLGTDTQYF.

This clonotype has at least ten counts. The CDR3 loop is CAIRDFLLSYEQYF. CDR3 coding DNA: TGTGCCATCAGGGACTTCTTACTCTCCTACGAGCAGTACTTC. The gene calls are TRBV10-3 and TRBJ2-7, with D maybe TRBD2 (5 bases). Germline V gives CDR1 ENHRY, CDR2 SYGVKD. Trimming took 6 bases from V and 0 from J, leaving 12 bases between them. The CDR3 spans 14 residues.

The sample holds many counts of this clonotype. This chain joins TRBV12-3 or TRBV12-4 and TRBJ1-1, with 7 bases fitting TRBD1. Unmatched junction bases numbered 6, after V lost 1 base and J lost 4 bases. CDR3 length equals 15 residues. The chain's CDR3 is CASSLVGGSSTEAFF. The DNA of the CDR3 is TGTGCCAGCAGTTTAGTAGGGGGCTCGAGCACTGAAGCTTTCTTT.

The chain uses TRBV12-3 or TRBV12-4 and TRBJ2-2; D ambiguous. Deletions cut 7 bases from V and 6 bases from J, with 18 bases between. The CDR3 loop spans 15 amino acids. CDR3 in amino acids: CASTPPGLTAGELFF. The CDR3 nucleotides read TGTGCCAGCACCCCTCCGGGCCTTACCGCCGGGGAGCTGTTTTTT.

This sequence joins TRBV2 and TRBJ2-3, with D uncertain. The germline V gene encodes CDR1 SNHLY and CDR2 FYNNEI. The CDR3 contains 15 residues. V was shortened by 7 bases and J by 0 bases, with 14 bases between the two germline ends. CDR3 DNA sequence: TGTGCCAGCACCAAGACACCAACGAGCACAGATACGCAGTATTTT. It is translated as CASTKTPTSTDTQYF.